One sample yielded the 8 T cell receptor beta chains listed below, sequenced in a study of blood T cell repertoires in COVID-19. Measured with immunoSEQ multiplex PCR; TCRdb has only the in-frame clones, and not every one. Of 400,000 to 550,000 clones listed, 70% to 90% are singletons. The source material was PBMCs or T cells enriched from blood (not recorded which). Source of these receptors: a woman younger than 30 with acute COVID-19.

The chain uses TRBV10-3 and TRBJ1-1; possible D gene TRBD1, 5 bases. The CDR3 covers 13 residues. Germline V gene data show CDR1 as ENHRY and CDR2 as SYGVKD. Trimming left V 0 bases short and J 8 bases short, with 10 bases between. CDR3 coding DNA: TGTGCCATCAGTGAGTCGAGTACAGGAGAAGCTTTCTTT. Translation gives CAISESSTGEAFF.

The genes are TRBV14 and TRBJ2-7; possible D gene TRBD2, 6 bases. The CDR3 is 14 residues long. With 3 bases removed from V and 2 bases from J, the gap between germline ends came to 11 bases. CDR1 and CDR2 (germline): SGHDN, FVKESK. This CDR3 reads CASSQRDGTYEQYF. The CDR3, as DNA: TGTGCCAGCAGCCAGCGGGACGGGACCTACGAGCAGTACTTC. The full variable domain, with the rest looked up from reference TRBV14 and TRBJ2-7, is EAGVTQFPSHSVIEKGQTVTLRCDPISGHDNLYWYRRVMGKEIKFLLHFVKESKQDESGMPNNRFLAERTGGTYSTLKVQPAELEDSGVYFCASSQRDGTYEQYFGPGTRLTVT.

V gene TRBV7-2 combines with J gene TRBJ1-5; perhaps TRBD1 as D (6 bases). Per the germline V gene, CDR1 is SGHTA and CDR2 is FQGNSA. Deletions cut 1 base from V and 7 bases from J, with 11 bases between. The CDR3 length is 14 residues. The CDR3 DNA sequence: TGTGCCAGCAGCTTAGGCGGGGGGGCCCAGCCCCAGCATTTT. This gives the protein CASSLGGGAQPQHF.

The chain uses TRBV11-3 and TRBJ2-1; no definite D call. The V gene lost 1 base and the J gene lost 9 bases, with 13 bases spanning the gap. The CDR3 totals 14 residues. Germline V gene data show CDR1 as SGHNT and CDR2 as YENEEA. CDR3 sequence reads: CASSLAGGYGEQFF. The CDR3 nucleotides are TGTGCCAGCAGCTTAGCGGGTGGGTACGGTGAGCAGTTCTTC.

The chain combines TRBV6-5 with TRBJ1-1; 7 nucleotides match TRBD1. Germline V gene data show CDR1 as MNHEY and CDR2 as SVGAGI. The CDR3 covers 15 residues. The trim removed 8 bases at V and 7 bases at J, leaving 16 bases unmatched. The CDR3 sequence: CASGRDSQASFEAFF. CDR3 nucleotides: TGTGCCAGCGGCCGGGACAGTCAAGCTTCCTTTGAAGCTTTCTTT.

This clone showed up just a few times. The chain recombines TRBV4-1 with TRBJ1-5; 8 bases line up with TRBD1. This CDR3 contains 15 residues. J was trimmed by 5 bases and V by 3 bases; bases with no gene match: 6. Germline V gene sequence: CDR1 MGHRA, CDR2 YSYEKL. The CDR3 sequence: CASSHKSGGDQPQHF. The CDR3 DNA is TGCGCCAGCAGCCACAAGTCAGGGGGCGATCAGCCCCAGCATTTT.

This clone came up a few times. The rearrangement uses TRBV28 and TRBJ2-7; TRBD2 is a possible D gene (6 bases). CDR1 and CDR2 (germline): MDHEN, SYDVKM. The CDR3 extends over 14 amino acids. The ends were cut back, 7 bases at V and 7 bases at J, with 20 bases in the middle. The chain's CDR3 is CASNRGWSTLEQYF. The CDR3 DNA reads TGTGCCAGCAACCGGGGGTGGAGCACACTGGAGCAGTACTTC.

The chain couples TRBV9 to TRBJ1-4, with D perhaps matching TRBD1 (5 bases). The V gene's germline CDR1 is SGDLS and CDR2 YYNGEE. V was shortened by 0 bases and J by 0 bases, with 12 bases between the two germline ends. This CDR3 is built from 17 residues. The CDR3 nucleotides read TGTGCCAGCAGCGTAGGCAGGGCACCCGCAACTAATGAAAAACTGTTTTTT. Translating it yields CASSVGRAPATNEKLFF.